This T cell receptor (beta chain) was sequenced in a study of T cell responses to AZD1222 COVID-19 vaccine. Study at large: Timing groups of about 4 and about 12 weeks for second doses were pooled.

This clone was observed a single time. Antigen unknown. Some clones are missing from TCRdb's copy, which holds only in-frame ones; the method was immunoSEQ multiplex PCR. The sample holds 130,000 or so clones, approximately 90% seen once. General study results and limits: Mostly white British, mostly female donors; authors suggested clonal diversity may be underestimated. Only after the peak T cell response were repertoires sampled.

The germline V gene has CDR1 MNHEY and CDR2 SVGEGT. The CDR3 runs 13 residues. Trimming pared 2 bases from V and 6 bases from J, leaving 8 bases between. The source is an adult in good health. The sample consisted of peripheral blood, taken on day 0 of AZD1222 vaccination. The chain joins TRBV6-2 or TRBV6-3 to TRBJ1-5; no definite D call. This CDR3 reads CASSYTARQPQHF. The CDR3 nucleotides are TGTGCCAGCAGTTACACGGCACGTCAGCCCCAGCATTTT.